One and the same sample provided the 14 T cell receptor beta chains below, sequenced in a study of T-cell memory formation after mild COVID-19. TCRdb re-derived calls from the 5' RACE reads in MiXCR, one entry per CDR3 protein. The sample includes about 190,000 distinct CDR3 sequences, roughly a tenth of them seen just once. Sequencing was performed on PBMCs or a T cell subset sorted from them (not recorded which). The receptors shown here come from a man between 18 and 29 years old who had mild COVID-19 (a few samples of this study predate the infection). Cell type and time point are not known.

This clonotype was picked up a small number of times. This chain links TRBV7-2 with TRBJ1-2, with 8 bases aligning to TRBD1. Per the germline V gene, CDR1 is SGHTA and CDR2 is FQGNSA. The CDR3 is made up of 15 amino acids. J was trimmed by 8 bases and V by 1 base; bases with no gene match: 9. The CDR3 region is CASSLGAAGGEGYTF. The CDR3 DNA reads TGTGCCAGCAGCTTAGGTGCCGCAGGGGGCGAAGGCTACACCTTC.

A single count supports this clonotype. This rearrangement joins TRBV11-2 to TRBJ2-7, with D perhaps being TRBD1 or TRBD2 (5 bases each). Germline V lookup: CDR1 SGHAT, CDR2 FQNNGV. This CDR3 is 14 amino acids long. Trimming removed 8 bases at V and 2 bases at J, with 16 bases between. Written as DNA, the CDR3 is TGTGCCAGCGTCTGGGGGTGGTTGACCTACGAGCAGTACTTC. This codes for CASVWGWLTYEQYF.

The sample holds a few counts of this clonotype. The V call is TRBV7-8, the J call TRBJ1-2; D remains ambiguous. With 2 bases removed from V and 3 bases from J, the gap between germline ends came to 22 bases. Germline CDR1 is SGHVS and CDR2 is FQNEAQ. This CDR3 spans 18 amino acids. The CDR3 coding sequence is TGTGCCAGCAGCTTAACTGCCCTAAGGCGTTTTCAAGACTATGGCTACACCTTC. It yields the protein CASSLTALRRFQDYGYTF.

This clonotype was seen a handful of times. The chain combines TRBV11-2 with TRBJ2-3; TRBD1 is a possible D gene (7 bases). V was cut by 2 bases and J by 4 bases, with 13 bases left in between. Germline CDR1 is SGHAT and CDR2 is FQNNGV. This CDR3 comprises 15 residues. In DNA form, the CDR3 reads TGTGCCAGCAGCTTAATTACAGGGGAGGCAGATACGCAGTATTTT. Residues: CASSLITGEADTQYF.

The genes are TRBV20-1 and TRBJ1-2; D gene uncertain. This CDR3 has 14 residues. The germline V gene encodes CDR1 DFQATT and CDR2 SNEGSKA (reference sequence). Deletions cut 3 bases from V and 3 bases from J, with 14 bases between. CDR3 nucleotide sequence: TGCAGTGCTAGTTCCCCCGGCAGCTACTATGGCTACACCTTC. Translation gives CSASSPGSYYGYTF.

The chain carries TRBV24-1 and TRBJ2-1; 7 bases line up with TRBD1. V gave up 5 bases and J gave up 5 bases; unmatched junction bases: 5. From germline, CDR1 is KGHDR and CDR2 SFDVKD. CDR3 length: 14 amino acids. The CDR3 here is CATSGLDRDNEQFF. DNA of the CDR3: TGTGCCACCAGTGGCCTCGACAGGGACAATGAGCAGTTCTTC.

This chain links TRBV3-2 with TRBJ1-1. TRBV3-2 is a pseudogene locus. This CDR3 spans 15 amino acids. Here the CDR3 DNA reads TGTGCCAGCAGCCAAGTTCCCAGGGAGGTCACTGAAGCTTTCTTT. Its protein is CASSQVPREVTEAFF.

The chain recombines TRBV6-6 with TRBJ1-2; the match to TRBD1 covers 7 bases. V dropped 2 bases and J dropped 4; count of bases not matched to a gene: 4. The CDR3 runs to 14 residues. Per germline, CDR1 MNHNY and CDR2 SVGAGI (reference sequence). The CDR3 DNA follows: TGTGCCAGCAGTTACGGGGACAGTCTCTATGGCTACACCTTC. Protein product: CASSYGDSLYGYTF.

The chain is built from TRBV30 and TRBJ2-2, with D possibly called TRBD1 or TRBD2 (7 bases each). Trimming cost V 4 bases and J 6 bases, with 18 bases left between them. Germline CDR1 reads GTSNPN; CDR2 reads SVGIG (reference sequence). The CDR3 is 15 amino acids. The chain's CDR3 is CAWKGRGRFSGELFF. CDR3 sequence (DNA): TGTGCCTGGAAGGGGAGGGGGCGATTCTCCGGGGAGCTGTTTTTT.

The chain joins TRBV5-1 to TRBJ2-1; 10 bases are a match to TRBD1. The CDR3 consists of 13 residues. Trimming removed 5 bases from V and 7 bases from J; junction bases left unmatched: 3. Germline assignment: CDR1 SGHRS and CDR2 YFSETQ. CDR3 DNA sequence: TGCGCCAGCAGGCGGGGACAGGGGAATGAGCAGTTCTTC. This gives the protein CASRRGQGNEQFF.

In this sample, this clonotype turned up a few times. The chain has TRBV7-2 and TRBJ1-2, with 7 bases identical to TRBD1. Germline V CDR1 and CDR2: SGHTA, FQGNSA. V was pared by 6 bases and J by 8 bases, with 9 bases of the junction left unmatched. The CDR3 spans 13 residues. This CDR3 is CASSYPGGRGYTF. The CDR3 DNA follows: TGTGCCAGCAGTTACCCAGGGGGAAGGGGCTACACCTTC. Variable domain in full (rest from reference TRBV7-2 and TRBJ1-2): GAGVSQSPSNKVTEKGKDVELRCDPISGHTALYWYRQSLGQGLEFLIYFQGNSAPDKSGLPSDRFSAERTGGSVSTLTIQRTQQEDSAVYLCASSYPGGRGYTFGSGTRLTVV.

The genes are TRBV5-1 and TRBJ1-3; no definite D call. CDR1 is SGHRS, CDR2 YFSETQ, per germline. V was clipped by 0 bases and J by 7 bases, with 11 bases between them. The length of the CDR3 is 14 residues. This CDR3 reads CASSLGGPRNTIYF. The DNA of the CDR3 is TGCGCCAGCAGCTTGGGAGGCCCACGGAACACCATATATTTT.

This clonotype occurred many times. The V and J genes are TRBV7-9 and TRBJ2-1; D is unresolved. The ends were cut back, 5 bases at V and 0 bases at J, with 17 bases in the middle. Germline CDR1 and CDR2: SEHNR and FQNEAQ (reference sequence). The CDR3 extends over 17 amino acids. The CDR3 region is CASSPRTRMASYNEQFF. Written as DNA, the CDR3 is TGTGCCAGCAGCCCTCGGACGCGGATGGCCTCCTACAATGAGCAGTTCTTC.

A few counts support this clonotype. This chain uses TRBV5-5 with TRBJ1-4; 7 bases match TRBD1. J was trimmed by 5 bases and V by 2 bases; bases with no gene match: 9. The CDR3 has 16 amino acids. Germline CDR1 is SGHKS and CDR2 is YYEKEE (reference sequence). The CDR3 coding sequence is TGTGCCAGCAGCTTCGGTCCGGGACAGCCCAATGAAAAACTGTTTTTT. As protein: CASSFGPGQPNEKLFF. Variable domain in full (rest from reference TRBV5-5 and TRBJ1-4): DAGVTQSPTHLIKTRGQQVTLRCSPISGHKSVSWYQQVLGQGPQFIFQYYEKEERGRGNFPDRFSARQFPNYSSELNVNALLLGDSALYLCASSFGPGQPNEKLFFGSGTQLSVL.